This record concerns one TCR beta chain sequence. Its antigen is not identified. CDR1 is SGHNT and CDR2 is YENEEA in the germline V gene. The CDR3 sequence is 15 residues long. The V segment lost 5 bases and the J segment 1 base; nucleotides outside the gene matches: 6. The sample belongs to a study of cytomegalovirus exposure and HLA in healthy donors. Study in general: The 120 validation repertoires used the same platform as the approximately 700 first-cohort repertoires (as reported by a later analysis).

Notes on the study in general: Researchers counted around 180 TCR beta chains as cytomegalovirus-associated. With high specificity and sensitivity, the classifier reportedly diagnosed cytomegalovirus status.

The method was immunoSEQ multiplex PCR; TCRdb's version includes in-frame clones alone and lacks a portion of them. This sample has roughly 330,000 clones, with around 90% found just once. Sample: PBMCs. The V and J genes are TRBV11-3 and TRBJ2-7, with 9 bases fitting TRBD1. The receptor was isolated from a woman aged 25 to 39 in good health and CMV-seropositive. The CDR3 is CASSATGTGSYEQYF. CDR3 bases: TGTGCCAGCAGCGCAACCGGGACAGGGTCCTACGAGCAGTACTTC.